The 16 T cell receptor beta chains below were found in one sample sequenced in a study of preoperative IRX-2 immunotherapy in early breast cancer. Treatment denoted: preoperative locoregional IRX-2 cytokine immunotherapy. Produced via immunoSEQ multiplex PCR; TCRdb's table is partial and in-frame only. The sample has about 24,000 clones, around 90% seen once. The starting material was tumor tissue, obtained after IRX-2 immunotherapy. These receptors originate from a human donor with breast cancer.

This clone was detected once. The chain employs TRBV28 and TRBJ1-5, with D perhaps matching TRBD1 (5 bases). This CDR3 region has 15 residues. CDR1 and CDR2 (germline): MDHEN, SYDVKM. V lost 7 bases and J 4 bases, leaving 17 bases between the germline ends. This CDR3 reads CASTQGRSNNQPQHF. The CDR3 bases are TGTGCCAGCACCCAGGGCAGGTCCAATAATCAGCCCCAGCATTTT. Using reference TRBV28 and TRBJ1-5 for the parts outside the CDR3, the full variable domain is DVKVTQSSRYLVKRTGEKVFLECVQDMDHENMFWYRQDPGLGLRLIYFSYDVKMKEKGDIPEGYSVSREKKERFSLILESASTNQTSMYLCASTQGRSNNQPQHFGDGTRLSIL.

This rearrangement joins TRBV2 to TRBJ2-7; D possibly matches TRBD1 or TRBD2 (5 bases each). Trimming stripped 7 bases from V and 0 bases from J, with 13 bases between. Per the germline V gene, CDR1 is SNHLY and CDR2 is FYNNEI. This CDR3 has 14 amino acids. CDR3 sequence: CASTPGTSSYEQYF. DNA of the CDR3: TGTGCCAGCACCCCCGGGACGAGCTCCTACGAGCAGTACTTC.

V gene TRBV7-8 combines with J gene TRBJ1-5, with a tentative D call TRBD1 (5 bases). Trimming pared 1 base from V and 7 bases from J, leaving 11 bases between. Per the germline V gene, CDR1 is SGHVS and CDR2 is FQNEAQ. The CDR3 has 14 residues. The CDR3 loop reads CASSLVSGPQPQHF. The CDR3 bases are TGTGCCAGCAGCTTAGTGTCGGGGCCCCAGCCCCAGCATTTT.

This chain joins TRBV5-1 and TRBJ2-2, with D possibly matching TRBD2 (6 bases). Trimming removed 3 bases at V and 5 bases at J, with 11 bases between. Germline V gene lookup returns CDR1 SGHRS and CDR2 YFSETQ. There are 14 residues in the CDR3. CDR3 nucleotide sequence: TGCGCCAGCAGCTATGGGGCGGGGACCGGGGAGCTGTTTTTT. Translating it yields CASSYGAGTGELFF.

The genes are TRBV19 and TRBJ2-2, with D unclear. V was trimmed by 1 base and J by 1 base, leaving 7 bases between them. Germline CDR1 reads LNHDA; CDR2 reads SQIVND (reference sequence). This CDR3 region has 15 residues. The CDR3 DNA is TGTGCCAGTAGTATAGGGCACGGGAACACCGGGGAGCTGTTTTTT. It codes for CASSIGHGNTGELFF.

CDR3 in amino acids: CASSPLGQGNTEAFF. Written as DNA, the CDR3 is TGTGCCAGCTCACCGCTGGGGCAGGGGAACACTGAAGCTTTCTTT. This sequence joins TRBV18 and TRBJ1-1; weak D call: TRBD1 (5 bases). This CDR3 has 15 amino acids. Between the trimmed V and J ends, which lost 3 bases and 1 base, there was a span of 12 bases. Looked up from germline, CDR1 is KGHSH and CDR2 is LQKENI. Together with reference TRBV18 and TRBJ1-1, the CDR3 gives the full variable domain: NAGVMQNPRHLVRRRGQEARLRCSPMKGHSHVYWYRQLPEEGLKFMVYLQKENIIDESGMPKERFSAEFPKEGPSILRIQQVVRGDSAAYFCASSPLGQGNTEAFFGQGTRLTVV.

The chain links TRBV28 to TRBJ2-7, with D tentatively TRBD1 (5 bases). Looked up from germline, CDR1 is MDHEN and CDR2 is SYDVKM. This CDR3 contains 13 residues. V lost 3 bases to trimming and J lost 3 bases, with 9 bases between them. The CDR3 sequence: CASSFGQGYEQYV. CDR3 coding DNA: TGTGCCAGCAGTTTCGGACAAGGCTACGAGCAGTACGTC.

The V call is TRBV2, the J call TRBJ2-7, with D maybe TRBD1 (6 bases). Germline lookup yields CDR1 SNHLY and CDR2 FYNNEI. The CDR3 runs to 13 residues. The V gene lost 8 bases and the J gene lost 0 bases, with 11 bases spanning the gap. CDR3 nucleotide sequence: TGTGCCAGCTTGGGGGCAGTCTCCTACGAGCAGTACGTC. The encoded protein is CASLGAVSYEQYV.

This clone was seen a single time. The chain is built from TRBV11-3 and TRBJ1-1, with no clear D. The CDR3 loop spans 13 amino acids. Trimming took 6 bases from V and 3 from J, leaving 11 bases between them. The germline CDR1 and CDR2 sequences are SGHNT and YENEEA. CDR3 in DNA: TGTGCCAGCAGAAAACACGAAGACACTGAAGCTTTCTTT. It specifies CASRKHEDTEAFF.

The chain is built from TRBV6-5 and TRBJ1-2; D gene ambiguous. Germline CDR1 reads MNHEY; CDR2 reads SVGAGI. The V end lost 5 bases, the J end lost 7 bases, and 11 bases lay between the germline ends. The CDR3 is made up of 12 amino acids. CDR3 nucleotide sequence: TGTGCCAGCAGTGCCATGGGAGGTGGCTACACCTTC. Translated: CASSAMGGGYTF.

The CDR3 sequence: CASSPDSVISYGYTF. In DNA form, the CDR3 reads TGCGCCAGCAGCCCCGACAGTGTAATCTCATATGGCTACACCTTC. The chain couples TRBV5-1 to TRBJ1-2, with D tentatively TRBD1 (5 bases). CDR1 SGHRS and CDR2 YFSETQ come from the germline V gene. V dropped 4 bases and J dropped 5 bases, with 18 bases sitting between them. This CDR3 spans 15 amino acids.

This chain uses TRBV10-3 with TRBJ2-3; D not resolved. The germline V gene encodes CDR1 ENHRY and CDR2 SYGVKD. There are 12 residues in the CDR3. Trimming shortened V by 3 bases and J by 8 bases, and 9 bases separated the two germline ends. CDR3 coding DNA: TGTGCCATCAGTGACCCTTGGGGTACGCAGTATTTT. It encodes CAISDPWGTQYF.

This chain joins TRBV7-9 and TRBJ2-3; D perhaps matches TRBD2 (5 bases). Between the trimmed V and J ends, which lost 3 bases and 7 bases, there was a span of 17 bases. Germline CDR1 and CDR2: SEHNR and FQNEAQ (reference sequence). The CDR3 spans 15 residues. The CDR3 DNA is TGTGCCAGCAGCTTCTTGGAGGTAGCCACGAATACGCAGTATTTT. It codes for CASSFLEVATNTQYF.

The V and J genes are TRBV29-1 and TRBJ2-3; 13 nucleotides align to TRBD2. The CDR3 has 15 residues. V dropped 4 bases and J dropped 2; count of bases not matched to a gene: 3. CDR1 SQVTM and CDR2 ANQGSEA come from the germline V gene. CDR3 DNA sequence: TGCAGCGTTGGACTAGCGGGGGGTTACACAGATACGCAGTATTTT. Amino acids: CSVGLAGGYTDTQYF.

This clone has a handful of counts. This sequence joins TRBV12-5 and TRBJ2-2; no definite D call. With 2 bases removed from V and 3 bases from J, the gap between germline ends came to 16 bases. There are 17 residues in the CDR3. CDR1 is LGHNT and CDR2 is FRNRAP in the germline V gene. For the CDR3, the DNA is TGTGCTAGTGGTTTGCTCCGGAACTTAGCCGACACCGGGGAGCTGTTTTTT. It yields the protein CASGLLRNLADTGELFF.

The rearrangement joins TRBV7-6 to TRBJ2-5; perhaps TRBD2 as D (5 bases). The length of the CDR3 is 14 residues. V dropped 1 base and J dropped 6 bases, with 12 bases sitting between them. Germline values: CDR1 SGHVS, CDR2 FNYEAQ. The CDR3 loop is CASSLVSSGKTQYF. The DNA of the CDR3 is TGTGCCAGCAGCTTAGTCTCTTCGGGGAAGACCCAGTACTTC.